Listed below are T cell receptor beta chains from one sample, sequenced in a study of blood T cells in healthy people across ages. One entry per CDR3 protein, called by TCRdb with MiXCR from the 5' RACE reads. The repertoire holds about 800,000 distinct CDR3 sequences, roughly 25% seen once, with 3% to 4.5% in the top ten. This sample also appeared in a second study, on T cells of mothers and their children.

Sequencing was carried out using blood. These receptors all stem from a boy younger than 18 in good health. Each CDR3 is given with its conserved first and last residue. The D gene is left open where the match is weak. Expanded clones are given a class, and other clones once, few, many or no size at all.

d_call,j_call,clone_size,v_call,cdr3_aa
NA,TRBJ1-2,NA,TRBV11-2,CASSPVDNYGYTF
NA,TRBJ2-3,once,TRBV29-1,CSVVGTSYRGGAQYF
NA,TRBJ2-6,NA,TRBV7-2,CASSTNPGSSGANVLTF
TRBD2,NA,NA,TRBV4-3,CASSQDVAGGTWEQFF
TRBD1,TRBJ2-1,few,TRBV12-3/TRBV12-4,CASSQPGQVHNEQFF
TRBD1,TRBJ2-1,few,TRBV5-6,CASSSRTGRHNEQFF
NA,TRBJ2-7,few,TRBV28,CASTVGGGNIYEQYF
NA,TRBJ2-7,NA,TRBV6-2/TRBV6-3,CASSPTTEGWDEQYF
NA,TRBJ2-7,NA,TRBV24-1,CATSTNGGDTYEQYF
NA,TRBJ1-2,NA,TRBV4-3,CASSQAGTIGYTF
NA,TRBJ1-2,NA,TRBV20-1,CSARDFSNDGYTF
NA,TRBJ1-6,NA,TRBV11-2,CASSLVTGVNSPLHF
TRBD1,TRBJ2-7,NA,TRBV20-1,CSARSSGTGSYEQYF
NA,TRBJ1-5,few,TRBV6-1,CASRETDSRNQPQHF
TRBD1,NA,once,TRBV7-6,CASRPYRGAYEQYF
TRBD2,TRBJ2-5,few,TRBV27,CASSLSAGGPMETQYF
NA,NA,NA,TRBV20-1,CSAVDEVGREQYF
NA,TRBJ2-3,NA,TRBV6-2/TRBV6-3,CASSPEDSDTQYF
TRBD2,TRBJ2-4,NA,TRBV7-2,CASSSGAGGFGNIQYF
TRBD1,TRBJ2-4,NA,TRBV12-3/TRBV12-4,CASSFLGQGSNIQYF
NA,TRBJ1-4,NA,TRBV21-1,CASSKEGPEEKLFF
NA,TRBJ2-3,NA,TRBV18,CASSPQLGIPSDTQYF
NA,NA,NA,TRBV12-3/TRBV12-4,CASSPHTGFGQFF
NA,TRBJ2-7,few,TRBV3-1,CASSQYSESYEQYF
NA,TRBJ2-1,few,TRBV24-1,CATSDPPLNEQFF
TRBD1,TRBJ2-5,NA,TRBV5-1,CASSRQLQGETQYF
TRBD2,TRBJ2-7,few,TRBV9,CASSGGGMDYEQYF
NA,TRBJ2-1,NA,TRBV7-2,CASSLDGVAYNEQFF
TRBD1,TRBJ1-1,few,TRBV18,CASSPLPDRAWAFF
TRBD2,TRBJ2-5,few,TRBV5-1,CASSPGLALGTQYF
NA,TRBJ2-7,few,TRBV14,CASSQQSAKGYEQYF
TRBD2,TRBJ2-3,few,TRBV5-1,CASLREGGADTQYF
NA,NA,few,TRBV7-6,CASSLDPGEAYEQYF
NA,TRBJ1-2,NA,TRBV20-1,CSASDGTRDGYTF
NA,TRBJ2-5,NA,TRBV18,CASSPPLGTKEETQYF
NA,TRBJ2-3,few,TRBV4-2,CASSHTGTSSTDTQYF
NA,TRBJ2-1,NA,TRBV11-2,CASSLGPPISSYNEQFF
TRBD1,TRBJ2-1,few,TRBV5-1,CASSLVVTGVSYNEQFF
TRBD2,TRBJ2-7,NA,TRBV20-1,CSAAPTSGPYEQYF
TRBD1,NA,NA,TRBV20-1,CSARAVPGTESYEQYF
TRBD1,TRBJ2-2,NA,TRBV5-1,CASSLDRETGELFF
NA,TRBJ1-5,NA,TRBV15,CATSRDSGDNQPQHF
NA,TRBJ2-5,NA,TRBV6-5,CALGKETQYF
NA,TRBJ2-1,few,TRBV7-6,CATTSINAYNEQFF
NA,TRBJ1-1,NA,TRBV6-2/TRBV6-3,CASTNVVSFPTEAFF
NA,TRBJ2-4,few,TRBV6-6,CASSYEDRIAYF
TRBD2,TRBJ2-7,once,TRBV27,CAGSLTGTSGSYEQYF
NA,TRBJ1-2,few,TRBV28,CASSNVQGLDYGYTF
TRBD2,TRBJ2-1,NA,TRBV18,CASSPTAGGYNEQFF
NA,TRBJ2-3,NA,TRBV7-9,CASSPLGTGDTQYF
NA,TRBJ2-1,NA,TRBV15,CATSRGRDGSFSYNEQFF
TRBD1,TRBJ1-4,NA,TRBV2,CASSGRDSYEKLFF
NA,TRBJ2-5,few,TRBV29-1,CSVVRGGETQYF
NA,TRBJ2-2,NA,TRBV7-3,CASSLERGGTGELFF